This passage covers 24 T cell receptor beta chains from one sample sequenced in a study of shared clonotypes between healthy human individuals. The data were produced by immunoSEQ multiplex PCR, yet TCRdb's version contains in-frame clones alone and is incomplete. This table holds roughly 1 million clones, about 75% found once. The source material was memory CD4+ T cells sorted from blood. Subset denoted: CD45RA-negative fraction. The receptors derive from a man aged 18 to 35 in good health.

The J gene is TRBJ2-7, the V gene TRBV25-1, with TRBD1 as a possible D gene (6 bases). The CDR3 loop spans 14 amino acids. Germline V gene lookup returns CDR1 MGHDK and CDR2 SYGVNS. Trimming pared 2 bases from V and 6 bases from J, leaving 14 bases between. In DNA, the CDR3 is TGTGCCAGCAGTGAAGGGCTGGGGGCGCGCGAGCAGTACTTC. The encoded protein is CASSEGLGAREQYF.

The CDR3: CASSHRTNPYEQYF. CDR3 nucleotides: TGTGCCAGCAGCCATCGGACCAATCCGTACGAGCAGTACTTC. This sequence joins TRBV14 and TRBJ2-7; D not certain. Germline V gives CDR1 SGHDN, CDR2 FVKESK. Trimming took 3 bases from V and 4 from J, leaving 13 bases between them. This CDR3 has 14 amino acids.

The V gene is TRBV10-1, the J gene TRBJ2-5; D is undetermined. V was cut by 2 bases and J by 7 bases, with 8 bases left in between. CDR1 is WNHNN and CDR2 is SYGVQD in the germline V gene (reference sequence). This CDR3 is 12 amino acids long. The CDR3 spells CASSEGSRTQYF. As DNA, the CDR3 is TGCGCCAGCAGTGAGGGCTCCCGGACCCAGTACTTC.

As concerns this clone: The same CDR3 arises from other DNA sequences in this sample as well. The chain recombines TRBV30 with TRBJ1-5, with D tentatively TRBD1 (5 bases). CDR3 length equals 13 residues. Between the trimmed V and J ends, which lost 1 base and 6 bases, there was a span of 10 bases. From germline, CDR1 is GTSNPN and CDR2 SVGIG (reference sequence). CDR3 nucleotides: TGTGCCTGGAGTGGCCAGGGAGGTCAGCCCCAGCATTTT. The encoded protein is CAWSGQGGQPQHF.

The chain has TRBV29-1 and TRBJ1-2; D gene unclear. CDR3 size: 14 residues. The germline V gene has CDR1 SQVTM and CDR2 ANQGSEA. Trimming pared 3 bases from V and 3 bases from J, leaving 14 bases between. This chain's CDR3 is CSVDGEGSYYGYTF. CDR3 nucleotide sequence: TGCAGCGTTGATGGTGAGGGTTCTTACTATGGCTACACCTTC. The full variable domain, with the rest looked up from reference TRBV29-1 and TRBJ1-2, is SAVISQKPSRDICQRGTSLTIQCQVDSQVTMMFWYRQQPGQSLTLIATANQGSEATYESGFVIDKFPISRPNLTFSTLTVSNMSPEDSSIYLCSVDGEGSYYGYTFGSGTRLTVV.

CDR3 loop: CASSQDRRTFDEQFF. CDR3 bases: TGTGCCAGCAGCCAAGATCGACGGACTTTCGATGAGCAGTTCTTC. The genes are TRBV14 and TRBJ2-1; tentative D call: TRBD2 (5 bases). Germline V gives CDR1 SGHDN, CDR2 FVKESK. CDR3 length: 15 amino acids. V dropped 0 bases and J dropped 8 bases, with 14 bases sitting between them. Complete variable domain (other parts from reference TRBV14 and TRBJ2-1): EAGVTQFPSHSVIEKGQTVTLRCDPISGHDNLYWYRRVMGKEIKFLLHFVKESKQDESGMPNNRFLAERTGGTYSTLKVQPAELEDSGVYFCASSQDRRTFDEQFFGPGTRLTVL.

The chain employs TRBV30 and TRBJ2-5; 8 bases align to TRBD2. This CDR3 spans 17 amino acids. After removal of 1 base from V and 1 base from J, the junction contained 11 bases not matched to a gene. Germline V CDR1 and CDR2: GTSNPN, SVGIG (reference sequence). Written as DNA, the CDR3 is TGTGCCTGGAGTGCTTCCTTTATAGCGGGGCTCCAAGAGACCCAGTACTTC. Protein: CAWSASFIAGLQETQYF. Complete variable domain (other parts from reference TRBV30 and TRBJ2-5): SQTIHQWPATLVQPVGSPLSLECTVEGTSNPNLYWYRQAAGRGLQLLFYSVGIGQISSEVPQNLSASRPQDRQFILSSKKLLLSDSGFYLCAWSASFIAGLQETQYFGPGTRLLVL.

The chain carries TRBV6-5 and TRBJ1-3, with a possible D match to TRBD1 (6 bases). Germline-derived CDR1 and CDR2 are MNHEY and SVGAGI. The CDR3 runs to 15 residues. Trimming took 2 bases from V and 0 from J, leaving 8 bases between them. This chain's CDR3 is CASSYGGHSGNTIYF. As DNA, the CDR3 is TGTGCCAGCAGTTACGGGGGCCACTCTGGAAACACCATATATTTT.

This rearrangement joins TRBV5-1 to TRBJ2-3; 7 bases are a match to TRBD1. V lost 6 bases, J lost 9 bases, and 13 bases stayed unmatched. Germline assignment: CDR1 SGHRS and CDR2 YFSETQ. The length of the CDR3 is 14 residues. CDR3 in amino acids: CASKVDREGGTQYF. The CDR3 DNA reads as TGCGCCAGCAAGGTAGACAGGGAAGGGGGAACGCAGTATTTT.

The chain recombines TRBV10-3 with TRBJ2-7; possible D gene TRBD1, 6 bases. Germline-derived CDR1 and CDR2 are ENHRY and SYGVKD. Trimming removed 0 bases at V and 1 base at J, with 13 bases between. The CDR3 extends over 16 amino acids. The CDR3 nucleotides read TGTGCCATCAGTGAGTCGATGACAGGAGTTTCCTACGAGCAGTACTTC. It yields the protein CAISESMTGVSYEQYF.

For this clone: This clone may be a read error of a much larger clone one base away. J is TRBJ2-7 and V is TRBV6-6; 11 positions agree with TRBD1. The CDR3 totals 15 residues. The V segment lost 0 bases and the J segment 3 bases; nucleotides outside the gene matches: 1. The V gene's germline CDR1 is MNHNY and CDR2 SVGAGI (reference sequence). CDR3 amino acids: CASSYSGQGGYEQYF. The CDR3 DNA sequence: TGTGCCAGCAGTTACTCGGGACAGGGGGGCTACGAGCAGTACTTC.

Note on this clone: It may be a read error: a sequence one base away is much more abundant. The V call is TRBV6-5, the J call TRBJ2-7; D is uncertain. Trimming pared 5 bases from V and 4 bases from J, leaving 9 bases between. The CDR3 covers 12 residues. Germline-derived CDR1 and CDR2 are MNHEY and SVGAGI. CDR3 residues: CASSPDVYEQYF. In DNA form, the CDR3 reads TGTGCCAGCAGTCCGGACGTTTACGAGCAGTACTTC.

This chain connects TRBV7-8 to TRBJ2-6; D is undetermined. CDR3 length equals 14 residues. Germline V lookup: CDR1 SGHVS, CDR2 FQNEAQ. Trimming took off 11 bases at V and 1 base at J, with 12 bases between the two ends. The CDR3 sequence: CASRLSSGANVLTF. CDR3 nucleotides: TGTGCCTCTCGGTTGAGTTCTGGGGCCAACGTCCTGACTTTC.

This clone was counted a single time. The rearrangement uses TRBV27 and TRBJ2-1; D tentatively reads TRBD1 or TRBD2 (5 bases each). CDR3 length equals 16 residues. Germline V CDR1 and CDR2: MNHEY, SMNVEV (reference sequence). With 2 bases removed from V and 7 bases from J, the gap between germline ends came to 18 bases. CDR3 residues: CASSLKGTLRGNEQFF. Written as DNA, the CDR3 is TGTGCCAGCAGTTTAAAAGGGACCCTGCGAGGAAATGAGCAGTTCTTC.

The CDR3 DNA is TGTGCCAGCACCCCGGGGGACAGGGGACTCCAAGAGACCCAGTACTTC. It codes for CASTPGDRGLQETQYF. The chain employs TRBV11-1 and TRBJ2-5; TRBD1 matches at 10 bases. CDR1 and CDR2 from the germline V gene are SGHAT and FQDESV (reference sequence). This CDR3 spans 16 amino acids. With 7 bases clipped from V and 1 base from J, the junction kept 9 bases outside the gene matches.

V gene TRBV5-3 combines with J gene TRBJ1-3, with TRBD1 identical over 9 bases. TRBV5-3 belongs to the ORF category, with a function that is uncertain. Trimming took 5 bases from V and 7 from J; bases not matched to a gene: 13. The CDR3 is 16 amino acids. The DNA for the CDR3 is TGTGCCAGAAGACCGGGGACAGGGTTCAACAACAACACCATATATTTT. Its translation: CARRPGTGFNNNTIYF.

This chain uses TRBV6-1 with TRBJ2-7, with D maybe TRBD2 (7 bases). V lost 8 bases to trimming and J lost 2 bases, with 13 bases between them. The germline gives CDR1 MNHNS, CDR2 SASEGT. CDR3 length: 13 amino acids. The CDR3 nucleotides read TGTGCCAGCGGGGGGGGGCTTGCCTACGAGCAGTACTTC. Translation gives CASGGGLAYEQYF.

V and J are TRBV9 and TRBJ2-2, with D hard to call. Germline V gene lookup returns CDR1 SGDLS and CDR2 YYNGEE. V lost 0 bases to trimming and J lost 7 bases, with 10 bases between them. The CDR3 spans 14 residues. The CDR3, as DNA: TGTGCCAGCAGCGTAGACGTTTGGGGCGGGGAGCTGTTTTTT. Amino acids: CASSVDVWGGELFF. Filled out from reference TRBV9 and TRBJ2-2, the complete variable domain reads DSGVTQTPKHLITATGQRVTLRCSPRSGDLSVYWYQQSLDQGLQFLIQYYNGEERAKGNILERFSAQQFPDLHSELNLSSLELGDSALYFCASSVDVWGGELFFGEGSRLTVL.

As to this clone: A much larger clone is a single base away; this may be a read error. Other DNA sequences within the sample encode an identical CDR3. The chain is built from TRBV29-1 and TRBJ2-7, with D tentatively TRBD1 (6 bases). The CDR3 contains 13 residues. Per the germline V gene, CDR1 is SQVTM and CDR2 is ANQGSEA. The V end lost 5 bases, the J end lost 6 bases, and 17 bases lay between the germline ends. The CDR3 nucleotides are TGCAGCGTTCGGACAGAGCTTAGGGGCGAGCAGTACTTC. As protein: CSVRTELRGEQYF.

This clone was detected only once. The V gene is TRBV9, the J gene TRBJ2-3; 10 bases map to TRBD2. Per the germline V gene, CDR1 is SGDLS and CDR2 is YYNGEE. V shed 2 bases, J shed 5 bases, and the junction held 8 bases outside the gene matches. The CDR3 covers 16 residues. The chain's CDR3 is CASSVGRASGGDTQYF. The CDR3 DNA sequence: TGTGCCAGCAGCGTTGGGAGGGCTAGCGGGGGAGATACGCAGTATTTT.

The chain is built from TRBV7-2 and TRBJ1-4, with a tentative D call TRBD1 (5 bases). The ends were cut back, 6 bases at V and 5 bases at J, with 13 bases in the middle. The germline gives CDR1 SGHTA, CDR2 FQGNSA. This CDR3 is 14 amino acids long. CDR3 loop: CASRSGLSNEKLFF. CDR3 bases: TGTGCCAGCAGATCGGGACTGTCGAATGAAAAACTGTTTTTT.

This clone was found once. One junction end does not reproduce the germline sequence, and a read error may be involved. The chain joins TRBV11-2 to TRBJ2-3, with TRBD2 as a possible D gene (6 bases). The CDR3 runs to 13 residues. Looked up from germline, CDR1 is SGHAT and CDR2 is FQNNGV. CDR3 amino acids: CASSLSEGGIVNF. CDR3 nucleotide sequence: TGTGCCAGCAGCTTGAGTGAAGGCGGGATAGTGAATTTT.

This clone was found a few times. The chain links TRBV5-4 to TRBJ2-7; the D is unclear. The CDR3 totals 14 residues. Trimming pared 4 bases from V and 5 bases from J, leaving 16 bases between. Germline CDR1 reads SGHNT; CDR2 reads YYREEE (reference sequence). The CDR3 DNA reads TGTGCCAGCAGCCCAGGAACAAGAACGGACGAGCAGTACTTC. Translating it yields CASSPGTRTDEQYF.

This rearrangement joins TRBV29-1 to TRBJ2-7; D might be TRBD1 (5 bases). Trimming removed 7 bases at V and 6 bases at J, with 19 bases between. The germline CDR1 and CDR2 sequences are SQVTM and ANQGSEA. The CDR3 consists of 13 residues. CDR3 sequence reads: CSALPIGVSEQYF. Here the CDR3 DNA reads TGCAGCGCCCTACCGATAGGGGTCTCCGAGCAGTACTTC.